This T cell receptor beta chain was captured by sequencing in a study of blood T cell repertoires in COVID-19. Germline trimming cut 0 bases from V and 2 bases from J; bases unmatched to any gene: 2. The CDR3 is 17 residues long. Germline loops: CDR1 LNHNV, CDR2 YYDKDF (reference sequence). Authors' analysis steps: Researchers report that nucleated cell counts were estimated from reference gene primer amplification. This table comes from immunoSEQ multiplex PCR, and its TCRdb copy is limited to in-frame clones, with some not included. V, J and clone size reflect that table, while D and trimming were determined from the DNA. The profile covers 150,000 or so clones, with 80% to 90% appearing a single time and approximately 10% taken by the ten largest.

The sequenced sample was peripheral blood. The clonotype was recovered from a woman in her 50s with acute or convalescent COVID-19. V gene TRBV15 combines with J gene TRBJ2-1; TRBD2 aligns across 12 bases. CDR3 DNA sequence: TGTGCCACCAGCAGAGATCGACTAGCGGGGGCCTACAATGAGCAGTTCTTC. Amino acid sequence: CATSRDRLAGAYNEQFF. Drawing the rest from reference TRBV15 and TRBJ2-1, the complete variable domain is DAMVIQNPRYQVTQFGKPVTLSCSQTLNHNVMYWYQQKSSQAPKLLFHYYDKDFNNEADTPDNFQSRRPNTSFCFLDIRSPGLGDTAMYLCATSRDRLAGAYNEQFFGPGTRLTVL.